The 24 T cell receptor beta chains below all came from one sample that was sequenced in a study of blood T cell repertoires in COVID-19. The table came from immunoSEQ multiplex PCR; TCRdb's copy has only in-frame clones and leaves some out. The sample records approximately 250,000 clones, 85% to 95% being singletons. Sequenced: PBMCs or T cells enriched from blood (not recorded which). These receptors were obtained from a man aged 35-49 years who had been exposed to COVID-19.

V and J are TRBV29-1 and TRBJ1-2; 9 nucleotides agree with TRBD1. Looked up from germline, CDR1 is SQVTM and CDR2 is ANQGSEA. Trimming took 5 bases from V and 4 from J; bases not matched to a gene: 8. This CDR3 has 14 amino acids. Here the CDR3 DNA reads TGCAGCGTTTGGTCGGACAGGGGAAGCTATGGCTACACCTTC. Its protein product is CSVWSDRGSYGYTF.

The chain links TRBV5-1 to TRBJ2-6; D is possibly TRBD2 (5 bases). CDR3 length: 20 residues. Trimming removed 0 bases from V and 0 bases from J, with 19 bases in between. The V gene's germline CDR1 is SGHRS and CDR2 YFSETQ. This CDR3 reads CASSLAGPEARNSGANVLTF. The DNA of the CDR3 is TGCGCCAGCAGCTTGGCCGGCCCGGAGGCCAGGAACTCTGGGGCCAACGTCCTGACTTTC.

V usage is TRBV5-1 and J usage is TRBJ2-4, with TRBD1 matching 9 bases. From germline, CDR1 is SGHRS and CDR2 YFSETQ. V lost 4 bases to trimming and J lost 8 bases; unmatched junction nucleotides: 10. CDR3 size: 15 residues. For the CDR3, the DNA is TGCGCCAGCAGCAACTCCGGGACAGGGCTGGACATTCAGTACTTC. As protein: CASSNSGTGLDIQYF.

The V gene is TRBV5-6, the J gene TRBJ1-5; D is ambiguous. The length of the CDR3 is 17 residues. Germline V gene sequence: CDR1 SGHDT, CDR2 YYEEEE. The V end was cut by 0 bases, the J end by 0 bases, with 13 bases between. As DNA, the CDR3 is TGTGCCAGCAGCTTGGGGTCAGGCCCGTATAGCAATCAGCCCCAGCATTTT. Amino acids: CASSLGSGPYSNQPQHF.

The chain links TRBV2 to TRBJ2-1; 8 bases map to TRBD2. The germline V gene encodes CDR1 SNHLY and CDR2 FYNNEI. The trim removed 10 bases at V and 0 bases at J, leaving 5 bases unmatched. The CDR3 is 14 amino acids. This CDR3 reads CATERESSYNEQFF. CDR3 coding DNA: TGTGCCACGGAGCGGGAGTCCTCCTACAATGAGCAGTTCTTC. Full variable domain (missing parts from reference TRBV2 and TRBJ2-1): EPEVTQTPSHQVTQMGQEVILRCVPISNHLYFYWYRQILGQKVEFLVSFYNNEISEKSEIFDDQFSVERPDGSNFTLKIRSTKLEDSAMYFCATERESSYNEQFFGPGTRLTVL.

The chain employs TRBV12-3 or TRBV12-4 and TRBJ1-1; D remains ambiguous. The CDR3 has 13 amino acids. Between the trimmed V and J ends, which lost 6 bases and 4 bases, there was a span of 12 bases. The CDR3 loop is CASRSTVATEAFF. DNA of the CDR3: TGTGCCAGCAGGTCCACAGTGGCCACTGAAGCTTTCTTT.

The rearrangement uses TRBV10-2 and TRBJ1-1; 9 bases fit TRBD1. In germline, CDR1 is WSHSY, CDR2 SAAADI. The CDR3 runs to 14 residues. Unmatched junction bases numbered 6, after V lost 5 bases and J lost 5 bases. The CDR3 reads CASSWDRVTTEAFF. CDR3 nucleotide sequence: TGCGCCAGCAGTTGGGACAGGGTGACGACTGAAGCTTTCTTT.

The V gene is TRBV19, the J gene TRBJ1-2, with D unresolved. The CDR3 runs to 15 residues. Germline CDR1 reads LNHDA; CDR2 reads SQIVND (reference sequence). Trimming stripped 0 bases from V and 2 bases from J, with 10 bases between. The CDR3 here is CASSIDRVANYGYTF. For the CDR3, the DNA is TGTGCCAGTAGTATAGATCGGGTAGCCAACTATGGCTACACCTTC.

V usage is TRBV5-1 and J usage is TRBJ2-7, with D possibly matching TRBD2 (5 bases). Trimming cost V 8 bases and J 0 bases, with 18 bases left between them. CDR3 length: 15 amino acids. Germline CDR1 is SGHRS and CDR2 is YFSETQ. CDR3 in DNA: TGCGCCAGTGGAGTTGGACTTTCAAACTCCTACGAGCAGTACTTC. Its protein product is CASGVGLSNSYEQYF.

The chain employs TRBV11-2 and TRBJ1-1; TRBD1 matches 7 bases. There are 15 residues in the CDR3. J was trimmed by 4 bases and V by 3 bases; bases with no gene match: 8. Per the germline V gene, CDR1 is SGHAT and CDR2 is FQNNGV. CDR3 loop: CASSLAQTGFTEAFF. DNA for the CDR3: TGTGCCAGCAGCTTGGCCCAGACAGGGTTCACTGAAGCTTTCTTT.

The chain couples TRBV13 to TRBJ2-7, with 7 positions matching TRBD2. Germline values: CDR1 PRHDT, CDR2 FYEKMQ (reference sequence). V was pared by 4 bases and J by 2 bases, with 8 bases of the junction left unmatched. CDR3 length: 15 residues. The DNA for the CDR3 is TGTGCCAGCAGCTCGGCGACTAGCCGTGCCTACGAGCAGTACTTC. Amino acid sequence: CASSSATSRAYEQYF.

The chain joins TRBV11-3 to TRBJ2-1; the match to TRBD2 covers 8 bases. The CDR3 is 16 amino acids. V shed 1 base and J 1 base; nucleotides not matched to a gene: 3. The germline V gene encodes CDR1 SGHNT and CDR2 YENEEA. CDR3 sequence (DNA): TGTGCCAGCAGCTTAGTTAGCGGGGTTTCCTACAATGAGCAGTTCTTC. Its translation is CASSLVSGVSYNEQFF.

The V gene is TRBV10-3, the J gene TRBJ2-2; TRBD2 agrees at 13 bases. Per germline, CDR1 ENHRY and CDR2 SYGVKD. CDR3 length equals 18 residues. V gave up 3 bases and J gave up 6 bases; unmatched junction bases: 10. CDR3: CAISERLAGGPVSGELFF. The CDR3 coding sequence is TGTGCCATCAGTGAAAGACTAGCGGGAGGCCCCGTCTCCGGGGAGCTGTTTTTT.

The chain joins TRBV6-5 to TRBJ2-2; 7 bases align to TRBD2. The trim removed 6 bases at V and 3 bases at J, leaving 4 bases unmatched. Germline CDR1 reads MNHEY; CDR2 reads SVGAGI. The CDR3 is 14 residues long. The CDR3 here is CASSTTSDTGELFF. As DNA, the CDR3 is TGTGCCAGCAGCACAACTAGCGACACCGGGGAGCTGTTTTTT.

The chain joins TRBV4-1 to TRBJ1-1; maybe TRBD1 (6 bases). CDR1 MGHRA and CDR2 YSYEKL come from the germline V gene. Deletions cut 0 bases from V and 4 bases from J, with 15 bases between. This CDR3 is built from 16 residues. The CDR3 protein is CASSQDLQGPGTEAFF. For the CDR3, the DNA is TGCGCCAGCAGCCAAGACCTCCAGGGGCCTGGCACTGAAGCTTTCTTT.

The chain has TRBV5-4 and TRBJ2-7, with a tentative D call TRBD1 (5 bases). From germline, CDR1 is SGHNT and CDR2 YYREEE (reference sequence). This CDR3 contains 14 residues. Trimming took off 0 bases at V and 2 bases at J, with 9 bases between the two ends. DNA of the CDR3: TGTGCCAGCAGCTTGGAGGCAGGGACCTACGAGCAGTACTTC. Amino acid sequence: CASSLEAGTYEQYF.

This chain joins TRBV29-1 and TRBJ2-2, with TRBD2 matching 11 bases. With V trimmed by 4 bases and J by 5 bases, 3 bases remained unmatched. CDR3 length equals 14 residues. In germline, CDR1 is SQVTM, CDR2 ANQGSEA. This chain's CDR3 is CSVGTSGWTGELFF. DNA of the CDR3: TGCAGCGTTGGGACTAGCGGGTGGACCGGGGAGCTGTTTTTT.

This rearrangement joins TRBV2 to TRBJ1-2; D gene unclear. The germline V gene has CDR1 SNHLY and CDR2 FYNNEI. CDR3 length: 11 amino acids. V lost 6 bases, J lost 4 bases, and 6 bases lay in between. The DNA for the CDR3 is TGTGCCAGCAGACAGAGCTATGGCTACACCTTC. As protein: CASRQSYGYTF. The full variable domain, its missing parts supplied by reference TRBV2 and TRBJ1-2, is EPEVTQTPSHQVTQMGQEVILRCVPISNHLYFYWYRQILGQKVEFLVSFYNNEISEKSEIFDDQFSVERPDGSNFTLKIRSTKLEDSAMYFCASRQSYGYTFGSGTRLTVV.

This clone was found once. The rearrangement joins TRBV29-1 to TRBJ2-3; a possible D gene is TRBD1 (6 bases). Per germline, CDR1 SQVTM and CDR2 ANQGSEA. The CDR3 sequence is 12 residues long. The V end lost 6 bases, the J end lost 3 bases, and 10 bases lay between the germline ends. CDR3 residues: CSVTDSTDTQYF. As DNA, the CDR3 is TGCAGCGTAACGGACAGTACAGATACGCAGTATTTT.

The rearrangement joins TRBV12-3 or TRBV12-4 to TRBJ1-1, with D perhaps TRBD1 (5 bases). V lost 3 bases to trimming and J lost 6 bases, with 11 bases between them. This CDR3 is built from 13 residues. DNA of the CDR3: TGTGCCAGCAGTTTGGGATCGACAGCTGAAGCTTTCTTT. Its protein product is CASSLGSTAEAFF.

This clone was observed once. CDR3 residues: CAWGGRREGLYNEQFF. CDR3 nucleotides: TGTGCCTGGGGTGGCCGGCGGGAGGGCCTTTACAATGAGCAGTTCTTC. This chain links TRBV30 with TRBJ2-1; 9 nucleotides match TRBD2. Per the germline V gene, CDR1 is GTSNPN and CDR2 is SVGIG (reference sequence). The CDR3 consists of 16 residues. J lost 4 bases, V lost 5 bases, and 12 bases had no gene match. The full variable domain, its missing parts supplied by reference TRBV30 and TRBJ2-1, is SQTIHQWPATLVQPVGSPLSLECTVEGTSNPNLYWYRQAAGRGLQLLFYSVGIGQISSEVPQNLSASRPQDRQFILSSKKLLLSDSGFYLCAWGGRREGLYNEQFFGPGTRLTVL.

This chain joins TRBV6-5 and TRBJ1-1, with 7 positions matching TRBD1. Germline loops: CDR1 MNHEY, CDR2 SVGAGI. Trimming took 6 bases from V and 4 from J; bases not matched to a gene: 11. The CDR3 loop spans 15 amino acids. DNA of the CDR3: TGTGCCAGCAGCGATGGTCTACAGGGGAGCACTGAAGCTTTCTTT. This encodes CASSDGLQGSTEAFF.

This chain uses TRBV24-1 with TRBJ2-2; 10 bases fit TRBD2. Germline V lookup: CDR1 KGHDR, CDR2 SFDVKD. The CDR3 sequence is 15 residues long. V was pared by 5 bases and J by 4 bases, with 3 bases of the junction left unmatched. The CDR3 sequence is CATSVVAGGTGELFF. The CDR3 DNA reads as TGTGCCACCAGTGTGGTAGCGGGAGGCACCGGGGAGCTGTTTTTT.

The chain has TRBV6-6 and TRBJ1-6, with D uncertain. Germline CDR1 is MNHNY and CDR2 is SVGAGI (reference sequence). Trimming left V 5 bases short and J 0 bases short, with 11 bases between. This CDR3 contains 16 residues. The CDR3 DNA reads TGTGCCAGCAGTCCTCGGGAGCACTCCTATAATTCACCCCTCCACTTT. Translated, it gives CASSPREHSYNSPLHF.